The 21 T cell receptor beta chains listed next were all sequenced from one sample in a study of blood T cell repertoires in COVID-19. Sequencing used immunoSEQ multiplex PCR; TCRdb keeps in-frame clones, though not all of them. The sample yields about 76,000 clones, around 91% seen once. Sequenced: peripheral blood. Receptors were obtained from a human donor in a cohort sampled during active COVID-19.

This chain connects TRBV18 to TRBJ1-4; D not resolved. In germline, CDR1 is KGHSH, CDR2 LQKENI. The CDR3 covers 15 residues. The germline V and J ends were trimmed by 2 bases and 2 bases, with 9 bases remaining between them. The CDR3 region has the DNA TGTGCCAGCTCACCAAACTCAAACACTAATGAAAAACTGTTTTTT. Encoded protein: CASSPNSNTNEKLFF.

This sequence joins TRBV7-3 and TRBJ1-2; tentatively, D is TRBD1 (6 bases). V lost 2 bases to trimming and J lost 6 bases, with 10 bases between them. CDR3 size: 13 residues. Germline CDR1 reads SGHTA; CDR2 reads FQGTGA. The CDR3 loop reads CASSLYRENGYTF. The DNA for the CDR3 is TGTGCCAGCAGCTTATACAGGGAGAATGGCTACACCTTC.

This chain joins TRBV6-5 and TRBJ1-2; D remains ambiguous. The CDR3 spans 15 residues. V was pared by 0 bases and J by 1 base, with 9 bases between. Germline V gives CDR1 MNHEY, CDR2 SVGAGI. For the CDR3, the DNA is TGTGCCAGCAGTTACTCGGGAGGGATTAACTATGGCTACACCTTC. This codes for CASSYSGGINYGYTF.

CDR3 loop: CASSPRQGAYEQYF. CDR3 nucleotides: TGTGCCAGCAGCCCCCGACAGGGGGCGTACGAGCAGTACTTC. The chain recombines TRBV7-2 with TRBJ2-7; 10 nucleotides align to TRBD1. Trimming at V came to 5 bases and at J to 4 bases, leaving 5 bases not matched to a gene. CDR1 is SGHTA, CDR2 FQGNSA, per germline. The CDR3 spans 14 residues.

V is TRBV10-1 and J is TRBJ2-1, with 8 bases that match TRBD2. Per the germline V gene, CDR1 is WNHNN and CDR2 is SYGVQD (reference sequence). V lost 6 bases to trimming and J lost 15 bases; unmatched junction nucleotides: 7. The CDR3 extends over 11 amino acids. CDR3 bases: TGCGCCAGCAGGGAGGGGACTAGACGGTTCTTC. This sequence encodes CASREGTRRFF.

This clone was found once. The chain has TRBV2 and TRBJ1-2; D remains ambiguous. V lost 5 bases, J lost 4 bases, and 11 bases lay in between. Germline V gene sequence: CDR1 SNHLY, CDR2 FYNNEI. This CDR3 comprises 13 residues. In DNA form, the CDR3 reads TGTGCCAGCAGTTCACGACAAACCTATGGCTACACCTTC. It yields the protein CASSSRQTYGYTF.

J is TRBJ1-4 and V is TRBV3-1 (or the pseudogene TRBV3-2); weak D call: TRBD1 (6 bases). The closer fit of TRBJ2-2 to the DNA end suggests the J call may be wrong. The CDR3 runs 12 residues. Per germline, CDR1 LGHDT and CDR2 YNNKEL (reference sequence). Here the CDR3 reads CASSQGGQELFF. As DNA, the CDR3 is TGTGCCAGCAGCCAAGGGGGACAGGAGCTGTTTTTT.

This rearrangement joins TRBV18 to TRBJ2-5, with 7 bases lining up with TRBD1. Germline CDR1 and CDR2: KGHSH and LQKENI. The J segment lost 2 bases and the V segment lost 4 bases, leaving 4 bases of the junction unmatched. The CDR3 is 14 amino acids. CDR3 DNA sequence: TGTGCCAGCTCACACGGGACAGATCAAGAGACCCAGTACTTC. Its translation: CASSHGTDQETQYF.

The chain employs TRBV6-7 and TRBJ1-5; D call uncertain. TRBV6-7 is labeled an ORF, and its function is uncertain. CDR3 length: 15 amino acids. The germline V and J ends were trimmed by 5 bases and 7 bases, with 18 bases remaining between them. The CDR3 loop reads CASSKPIRLGQPQHF. Written as DNA, the CDR3 is TGTGCCAGCAGTAAGCCTATCCGGCTCGGGCAGCCCCAGCATTTT.

The chain links TRBV7-9 to TRBJ1-6; D gene ambiguous. Trimming cost V 3 bases and J 10 bases, with 7 bases left between them. The CDR3 consists of 12 residues. Looked up from germline, CDR1 is SEHNR and CDR2 is FQNEAQ (reference sequence). The CDR3 bases are TGTGCCAGCAGCTTCCCGAGATCACCCCTCCACTTT. Amino acid sequence: CASSFPRSPLHF.

J is TRBJ1-6 and V is TRBV10-3; D remains unclear. The CDR3 is 15 residues long. V lost 2 bases to trimming and J lost 5 bases, with 10 bases between them. The V gene's germline CDR1 is ENHRY and CDR2 SYGVKD. CDR3 in amino acids: CAISERESDNSPLHF. DNA for the CDR3: TGTGCCATCAGTGAGCGGGAGTCGGATAATTCACCCCTCCACTTT.

V and J are TRBV5-1 and TRBJ2-7; D gene unclear. There are 14 residues in the CDR3. The V gene's germline CDR1 is SGHRS and CDR2 YFSETQ. V lost 0 bases and J 2 bases, leaving 9 bases between the germline ends. The CDR3 loop reads CASSLGAETYEQYF. The CDR3 nucleotides are TGCGCCAGCAGCTTGGGTGCCGAGACCTACGAGCAGTACTTC.

The rearrangement joins TRBV9 to TRBJ2-3; 7 bases agree with TRBD1. The V segment lost 4 bases and the J segment 4 bases; nucleotides outside the gene matches: 12. CDR3 length: 16 residues. CDR1 SGDLS and CDR2 YYNGEE come from the germline V gene. The CDR3, as DNA: TGTGCCAGCAGCACCGAGGGGACAGTTATCGCAGATACGCAGTATTTT. Translating it yields CASSTEGTVIADTQYF.

The chain combines TRBV18 with TRBJ2-2; a weak D match, TRBD2 (5 bases). The V end lost 7 bases, the J end lost 4 bases, and 13 bases lay between the germline ends. The V gene's germline CDR1 is KGHSH and CDR2 LQKENI. The CDR3 extends over 14 amino acids. Here the CDR3 reads CASLPAGGTGELFF. The CDR3 DNA reads TGTGCCAGCTTACCCGCGGGCGGCACCGGGGAGCTGTTTTTT.

V and J are TRBV24-1 and TRBJ1-6, with D possibly TRBD1 on 5 matching bases. The V gene's germline CDR1 is KGHDR and CDR2 SFDVKD. CDR3 size: 17 residues. V lost 1 base, J lost 0 bases, and 9 bases lay in between. The CDR3 protein is CATSDFTGVSYNSPLHF. The CDR3 nucleotides read TGTGCCACCAGTGATTTCACGGGGGTCTCCTATAATTCACCCCTCCACTTT.

The chain joins TRBV5-4 to TRBJ1-4, with 7 bases matching TRBD1. The germline gives CDR1 SGHNT, CDR2 YYREEE (reference sequence). The CDR3 spans 13 residues. V shed 3 bases and J 7 bases; nucleotides not matched to a gene: 3. The CDR3 region has the DNA TGTGCCAGCAGCTCAGGGACAGCTGAAAAACTGTTTTTT. Translated: CASSSGTAEKLFF.

Turning to this clone: Other DNA variants within this sample encode the same CDR3. V is TRBV2 and J is TRBJ2-2, with 8 bases identical to TRBD2. The CDR3 has 15 residues. V lost 6 bases, J lost 1 base, and 4 bases stayed unmatched. Germline V CDR1 and CDR2: SNHLY, FYNNEI. CDR3 region: CASRGLAGNTGELFF. CDR3 nucleotide sequence: TGTGCCAGCAGAGGGCTAGCGGGGAACACCGGGGAGCTGTTTTTT.

This rearrangement joins TRBV30 to TRBJ1-5; 11 positions agree with TRBD1. Trimming at V came to 2 bases and at J to 4 bases, leaving 7 bases not matched to a gene. The germline V gene encodes CDR1 GTSNPN and CDR2 SVGIG (reference sequence). The CDR3 extends over 16 amino acids. The CDR3 sequence: CAWSRGGTGGNQPQHF. Here the CDR3 DNA reads TGTGCCTGGAGTCGAGGGGGGACAGGGGGAAATCAGCCCCAGCATTTT. Drawing the rest from reference TRBV30 and TRBJ1-5, the complete variable domain is SQTIHQWPATLVQPVGSPLSLECTVEGTSNPNLYWYRQAAGRGLQLLFYSVGIGQISSEVPQNLSASRPQDRQFILSSKKLLLSDSGFYLCAWSRGGTGGNQPQHFGDGTRLSIL.

This sequence joins TRBV6-5 and TRBJ1-3; D is perhaps TRBD1 (6 bases). The ends were cut back, 10 bases at V and 0 bases at J, with 10 bases in the middle. Germline values: CDR1 MNHEY, CDR2 SVGAGI. The CDR3 spans 13 residues. CDR3 amino acids: CAIPDSSGNTIYF. CDR3 DNA sequence: TGTGCCATCCCGGACAGCTCTGGAAACACCATATATTTT.

The V and J genes are TRBV5-1 and TRBJ1-5, with 9 bases identical to TRBD1. CDR3 size: 13 residues. After removal of 5 bases from V and 6 bases from J, the junction contained 3 bases not matched to a gene. Germline lookup yields CDR1 SGHRS and CDR2 YFSETQ. The CDR3 loop reads CASSTTGGQPQHF. CDR3 coding DNA: TGCGCCAGCAGTACGACAGGGGGTCAGCCCCAGCATTTT.

The chain combines TRBV7-3 with TRBJ2-3, with TRBD1 matching over 8 bases. Trimming cost V 0 bases and J 6 bases; bases outside gene matches: 5. The CDR3 is 15 amino acids. Germline values: CDR1 SGHTA, CDR2 FQGTGA. In DNA form, the CDR3 reads TGTGCCAGCAGCTTAACCGGACAGGGATTCGATACGCAGTATTTT. The encoded protein is CASSLTGQGFDTQYF.